This TCR beta chain was sequenced during a study of T-cell reconstitution after alpha-beta-depleted transplantation in children. Using unique molecular identifiers, the investigators prepared the TCRbeta library. From the PCR reads, TCRdb called clonotypes with MiXCR, one entry per CDR3 protein. This repertoire shows over 200,000 distinct CDR3 sequences, about 8.2% found once; its top ten account for roughly 35%. The CDR3 totals 14 residues. V was trimmed by 6 bases and J by 4 bases, leaving 12 bases between them. The input for sequencing was PBMCs, mostly from graft donor cells, taken 360 days after TCRalphabeta/CD19-depleted stem cell transplant. The rearrangement links TRBV12-3 or TRBV12-4 to TRBJ2-2; no reliable D call. The sequence was obtained from a male patient under 10 years old who had a stem cell transplant for acute myeloid leukemia, so the T cells may come from the graft donor. CDR3 DNA: TGTGCCAGCAGGTCCTTGTCGGCCACCGGGGAGCTGTTTTTT. Residues: CASRSLSATGELFF.